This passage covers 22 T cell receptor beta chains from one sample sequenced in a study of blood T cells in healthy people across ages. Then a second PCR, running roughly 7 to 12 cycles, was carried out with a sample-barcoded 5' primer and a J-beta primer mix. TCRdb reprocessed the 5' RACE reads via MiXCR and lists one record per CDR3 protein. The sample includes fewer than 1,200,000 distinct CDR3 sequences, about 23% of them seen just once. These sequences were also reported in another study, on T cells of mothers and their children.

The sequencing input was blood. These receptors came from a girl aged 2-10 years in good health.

The CDR3 sequence: CASSYSGGRNEQFF. The CDR3 DNA sequence: TGTGCCAGCAGTTACTCTGGCGGGAGAAATGAGCAGTTCTTC. The chain joins TRBV6-6 to TRBJ2-1, with 7 bases matching TRBD2. V was pared by 0 bases and J by 7 bases, with 3 bases of the junction left unmatched. CDR1 and CDR2 from the germline V gene are MNHNY and SVGAGI (reference sequence). This CDR3 spans 14 amino acids.

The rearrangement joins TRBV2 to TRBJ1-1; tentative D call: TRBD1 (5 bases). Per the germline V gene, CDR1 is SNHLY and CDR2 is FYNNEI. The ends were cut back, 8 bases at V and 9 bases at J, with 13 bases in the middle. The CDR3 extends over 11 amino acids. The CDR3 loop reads CASGEDIQAFF. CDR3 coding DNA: TGTGCCAGCGGAGAGGACATTCAAGCTTTCTTT.

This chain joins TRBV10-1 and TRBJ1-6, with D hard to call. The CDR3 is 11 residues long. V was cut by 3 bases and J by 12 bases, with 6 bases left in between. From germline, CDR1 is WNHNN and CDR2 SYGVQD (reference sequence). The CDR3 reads CASSDRGPLHF. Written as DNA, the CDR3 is TGCGCCAGCAGTGACCGGGGACCCCTCCACTTT.

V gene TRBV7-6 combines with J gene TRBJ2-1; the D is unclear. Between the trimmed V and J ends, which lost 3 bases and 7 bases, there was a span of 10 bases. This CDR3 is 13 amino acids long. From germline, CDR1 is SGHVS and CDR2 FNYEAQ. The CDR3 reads CASSFVASNEQFF. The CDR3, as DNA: TGTGCCAGCAGCTTTGTGGCGTCGAATGAGCAGTTCTTC.

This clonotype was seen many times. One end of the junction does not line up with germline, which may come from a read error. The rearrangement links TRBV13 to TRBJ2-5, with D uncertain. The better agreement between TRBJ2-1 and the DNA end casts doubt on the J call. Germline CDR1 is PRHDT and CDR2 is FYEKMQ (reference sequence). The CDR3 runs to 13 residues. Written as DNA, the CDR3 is TGTGCCAGCAGCCCGACTTCGTACAATGTGCAGTTCTTC. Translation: CASSPTSYNVQFF.

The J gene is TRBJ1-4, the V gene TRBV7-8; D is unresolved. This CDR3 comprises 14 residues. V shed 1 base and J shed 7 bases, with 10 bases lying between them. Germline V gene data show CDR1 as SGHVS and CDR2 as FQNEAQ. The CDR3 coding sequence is TGTGCCAGCAGCTTAGGGGCAGTTAGTGAAAAACTGTTTTTT. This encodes CASSLGAVSEKLFF. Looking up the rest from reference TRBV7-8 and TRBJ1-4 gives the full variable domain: GAGVSQSPRYKVAKRGQDVALRCDPISGHVSLFWYQQALGQGPEFLTYFQNEAQLDKSGLPSDRFFAERPEGSVSTLKIQRTQQEDSAVYLCASSLGAVSEKLFFGSGTQLSVL.

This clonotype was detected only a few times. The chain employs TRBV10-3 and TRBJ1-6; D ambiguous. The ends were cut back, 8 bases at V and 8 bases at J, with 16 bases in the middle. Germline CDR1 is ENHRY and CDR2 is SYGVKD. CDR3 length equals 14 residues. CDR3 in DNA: TGTGCCATCGGTATCGAAAGGTTCGATTCACCCCTCCACTTT. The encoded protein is CAIGIERFDSPLHF.

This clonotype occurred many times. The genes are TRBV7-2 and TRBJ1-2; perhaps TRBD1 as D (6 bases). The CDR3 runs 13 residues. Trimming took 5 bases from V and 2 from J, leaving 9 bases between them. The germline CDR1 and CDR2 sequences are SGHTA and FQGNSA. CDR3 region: CASSRDTNYGYTF. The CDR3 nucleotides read TGTGCCAGCAGCCGGGACACAAACTATGGCTACACCTTC.

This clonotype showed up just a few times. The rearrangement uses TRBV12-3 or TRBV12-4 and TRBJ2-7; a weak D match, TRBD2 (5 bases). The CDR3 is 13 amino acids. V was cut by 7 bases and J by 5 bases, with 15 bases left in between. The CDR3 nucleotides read TGTGCCAGCACCCCGGGATCCCTCCACGAGCAGTACTTC. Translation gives CASTPGSLHEQYF.

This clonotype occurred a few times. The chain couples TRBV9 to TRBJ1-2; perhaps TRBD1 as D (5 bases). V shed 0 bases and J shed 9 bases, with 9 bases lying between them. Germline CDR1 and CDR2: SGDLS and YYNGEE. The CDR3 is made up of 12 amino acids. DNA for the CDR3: TGTGCCAGCAGCGTAGCTGGGGCCAGCTACACCTTC. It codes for CASSVAGASYTF.

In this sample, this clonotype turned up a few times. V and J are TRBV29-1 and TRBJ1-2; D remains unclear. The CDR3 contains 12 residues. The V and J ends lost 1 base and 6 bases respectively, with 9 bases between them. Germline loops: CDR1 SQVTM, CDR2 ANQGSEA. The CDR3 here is CSVEGGEDGYTF. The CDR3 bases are TGCAGCGTTGAAGGGGGAGAGGATGGCTACACCTTC. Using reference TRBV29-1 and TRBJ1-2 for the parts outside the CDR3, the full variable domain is SAVISQKPSRDICQRGTSLTIQCQVDSQVTMMFWYRQQPGQSLTLIATANQGSEATYESGFVIDKFPISRPNLTFSTLTVSNMSPEDSSIYLCSVEGGEDGYTFGSGTRLTVV.

The CDR3 here is CASSPYDPDRVTDTQYF. The CDR3 DNA is TGTGCCAGCAGTCCGTACGACCCGGACAGGGTCACAGATACGCAGTATTTT. The V and J genes are TRBV6-1 and TRBJ2-3; 8 bases agree with TRBD1. V lost 5 bases to trimming and J lost 2 bases; unmatched junction nucleotides: 12. Germline assignment: CDR1 MNHNS and CDR2 SASEGT. The CDR3 totals 17 residues.

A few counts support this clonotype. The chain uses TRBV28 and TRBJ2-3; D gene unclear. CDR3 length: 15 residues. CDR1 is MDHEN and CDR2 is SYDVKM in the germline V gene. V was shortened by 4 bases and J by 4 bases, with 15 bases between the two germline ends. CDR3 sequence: CASSSPIFFPDTQYF. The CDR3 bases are TGTGCCAGCAGTTCCCCTATTTTTTTCCCAGATACGCAGTATTTT.

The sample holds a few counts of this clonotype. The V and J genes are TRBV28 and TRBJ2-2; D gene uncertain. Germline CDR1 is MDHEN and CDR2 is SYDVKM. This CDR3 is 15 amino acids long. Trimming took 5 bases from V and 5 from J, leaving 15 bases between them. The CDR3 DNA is TGTGCCAGCAGTGGGCTAGTGGGTTCGACCGGGGAGCTGTTTTTT. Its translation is CASSGLVGSTGELFF.

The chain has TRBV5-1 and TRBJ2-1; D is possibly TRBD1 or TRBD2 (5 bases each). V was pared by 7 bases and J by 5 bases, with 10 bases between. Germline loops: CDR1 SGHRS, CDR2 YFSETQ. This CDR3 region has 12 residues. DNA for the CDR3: TGCGCCAGCGGAATGGGGGACAATGAGCAGTTCTTC. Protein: CASGMGDNEQFF.

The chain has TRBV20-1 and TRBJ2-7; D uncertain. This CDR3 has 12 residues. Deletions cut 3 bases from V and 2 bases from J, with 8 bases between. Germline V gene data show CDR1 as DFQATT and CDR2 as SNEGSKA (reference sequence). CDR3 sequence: CSASKSTYEQYF. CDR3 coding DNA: TGCAGTGCTAGTAAATCCACCTACGAGCAGTACTTC.

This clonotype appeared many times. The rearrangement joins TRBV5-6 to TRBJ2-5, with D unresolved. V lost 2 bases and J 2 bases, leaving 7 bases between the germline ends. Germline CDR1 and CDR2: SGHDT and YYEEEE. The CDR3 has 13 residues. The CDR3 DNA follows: TGTGCCAGCAGCTTTTCGAATCAAGAGACCCAGTACTTC. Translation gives CASSFSNQETQYF.

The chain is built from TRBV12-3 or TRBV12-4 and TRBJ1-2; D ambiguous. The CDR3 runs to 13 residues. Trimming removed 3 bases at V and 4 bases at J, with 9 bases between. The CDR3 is CASSLKLSYGYTF. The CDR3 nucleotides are TGTGCCAGCAGTTTGAAGCTATCCTATGGCTACACCTTC.

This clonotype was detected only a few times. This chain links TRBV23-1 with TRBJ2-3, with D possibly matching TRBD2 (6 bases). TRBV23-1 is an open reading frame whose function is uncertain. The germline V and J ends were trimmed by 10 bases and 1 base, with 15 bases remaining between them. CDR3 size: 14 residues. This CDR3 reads CAIHTSSGTDTQYF. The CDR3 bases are TGCGCCATTCACACTAGCTCGGGCACAGATACGCAGTATTTT.

Here the CDR3 reads CASSVPVARDIHQPQHF. DNA for the CDR3: TGTGCCAGCAGCGTACCAGTTGCCCGGGACATTCATCAGCCCCAGCATTTT. This chain connects TRBV9 to TRBJ1-5; tentative D call: TRBD1 (6 bases). Per the germline V gene, CDR1 is SGDLS and CDR2 is YYNGEE. The CDR3 runs 17 residues. The V end lost 1 base, the J end lost 5 bases, and 19 bases lay between the germline ends. Variable domain in full (rest from reference TRBV9 and TRBJ1-5): DSGVTQTPKHLITATGQRVTLRCSPRSGDLSVYWYQQSLDQGLQFLIQYYNGEERAKGNILERFSAQQFPDLHSELNLSSLELGDSALYFCASSVPVARDIHQPQHFGDGTRLSIL.

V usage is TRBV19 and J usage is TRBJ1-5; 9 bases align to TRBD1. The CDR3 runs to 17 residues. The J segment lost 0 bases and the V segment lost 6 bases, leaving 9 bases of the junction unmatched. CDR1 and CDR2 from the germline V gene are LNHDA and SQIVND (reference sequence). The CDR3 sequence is CASRDGTGIYSNQPQHF. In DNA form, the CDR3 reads TGTGCCAGTAGGGACGGGACAGGGATTTATAGCAATCAGCCCCAGCATTTT. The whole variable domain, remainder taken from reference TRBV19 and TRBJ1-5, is DGGITQSPKYLFRKEGQNVTLSCEQNLNHDAMYWYRQDPGQGLRLIYYSQIVNDFQKGDIAEGYSVSREKKESFPLTVTSAQKNPTAFYLCASRDGTGIYSNQPQHFGDGTRLSIL.

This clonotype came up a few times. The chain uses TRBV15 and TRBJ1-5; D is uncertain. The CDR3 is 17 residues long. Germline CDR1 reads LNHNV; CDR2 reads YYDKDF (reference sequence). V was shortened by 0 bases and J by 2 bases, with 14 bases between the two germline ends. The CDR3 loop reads CATSRDLLPPGNQPQHF. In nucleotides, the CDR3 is TGTGCCACCAGCAGAGATCTACTTCCGCCGGGCAATCAGCCCCAGCATTTT.